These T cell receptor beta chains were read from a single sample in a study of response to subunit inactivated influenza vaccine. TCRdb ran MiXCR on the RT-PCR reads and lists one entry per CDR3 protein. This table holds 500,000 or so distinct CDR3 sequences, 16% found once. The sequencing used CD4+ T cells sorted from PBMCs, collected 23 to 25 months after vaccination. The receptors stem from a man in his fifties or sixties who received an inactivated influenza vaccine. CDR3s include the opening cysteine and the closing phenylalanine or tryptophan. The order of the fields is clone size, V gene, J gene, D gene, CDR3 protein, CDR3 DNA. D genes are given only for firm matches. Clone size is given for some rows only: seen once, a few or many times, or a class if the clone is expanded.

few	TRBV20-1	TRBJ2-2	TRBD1	CSARGTGSPTGELFF	TGCAGTGCTAGGGGGACAGGGTCTCCTACCGGGGAGCTGTTTTTT
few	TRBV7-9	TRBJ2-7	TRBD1	CASSYTGTGSYEQYF	TGTGCCAGCAGCTACACCGGGACAGGGTCCTACGAGCAGTACTTC
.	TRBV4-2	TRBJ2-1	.	CASSQGAGTGTSYNEQFF	TGTGCCAGCAGCCAAGGGGCCGGCACAGGGACCTCCTACAATGAGCAGTTCTTC
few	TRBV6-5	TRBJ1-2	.	CASSFRGGYTF	TGTGCCAGCAGTTTTCGAGGTGGCTACACCTTC
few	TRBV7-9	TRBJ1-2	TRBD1	CASSVGQGFSYGYTF	TGTGCCAGCAGCGTCGGACAGGGTTTTTCCTATGGCTACACCTTC
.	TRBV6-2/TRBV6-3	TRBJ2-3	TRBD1	CASVTTGKGTDTQYF	TGTGCCAGCGTCACGACAGGGAAGGGCACAGATACGCAGTATTTT
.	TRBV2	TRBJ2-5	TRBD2	CASSQAGREETQYF	TGTGCCAGCAGCCAAGCGGGGCGGGAGGAGACCCAGTACTTC
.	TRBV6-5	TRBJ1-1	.	CASRTPGAEAFF	TGTGCCAGCAGAACTCCAGGGGCTGAAGCTTTCTTT
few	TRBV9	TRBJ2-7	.	CASSVGGEVWGEQYF	TGTGCCAGCAGCGTCGGGGGCGAGGTTTGGGGCGAGCAGTACTTC
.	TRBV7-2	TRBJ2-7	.	CASARQSSYEQYF	TGTGCCAGCGCACGACAGAGTTCCTACGAGCAGTACTTC
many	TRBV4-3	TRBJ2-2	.	CASSQEHSNTGELFF	TGCGCCAGCAGCCAAGAACACAGCAACACCGGGGAGCTGTTTTTT
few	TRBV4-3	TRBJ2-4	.	CASSPGRTKNIQYF	TGCGCCAGCAGCCCCGGACGGACTAAAAACATTCAGTACTTC
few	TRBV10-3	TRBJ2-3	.	CAISESGSSSHTQYF	TGTGCCATCAGTGAGTCCGGGTCTTCTTCGCATACGCAGTATTTT
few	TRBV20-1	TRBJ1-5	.	CSALWDGLQHF	TGCAGTGCCCTCTGGGACGGGCTCCAGCATTTT
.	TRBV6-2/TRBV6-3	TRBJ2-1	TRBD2	CASRSSGRAPDNEQFF	TGTGCCAGCAGGTCTAGCGGGAGGGCCCCAGACAATGAGCAGTTCTTC
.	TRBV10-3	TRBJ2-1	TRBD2	CAISNAGATSYNEQFF	TGTGCCATCAGTAACGCGGGAGCTACCTCCTACAATGAGCAGTTCTTC
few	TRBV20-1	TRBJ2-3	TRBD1	CSGLDRAGSTDTQYF	TGCAGTGGCCTGGACAGGGCGGGTAGCACAGATACGCAGTATTTT
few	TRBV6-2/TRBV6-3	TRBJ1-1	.	CASSHKGDAFF	TGTGCCAGCAGTCACAAGGGTGATGCTTTCTTT
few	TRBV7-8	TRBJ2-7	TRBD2	CASSLGTSGSGVEQYF	TGTGCCAGCAGCTTAGGGACTAGCGGGAGCGGGGTCGAGCAGTACTTC
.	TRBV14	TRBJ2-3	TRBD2	CASSALAGRTSTDTQYF	TGTGCCAGCAGCGCGCTAGCGGGCCGAACTTCCACAGATACGCAGTATTTT
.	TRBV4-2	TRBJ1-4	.	CASSQDWAEKLFF	TGTGCCAGCAGCCAAGATTGGGCGGAAAAACTGTTTTTT
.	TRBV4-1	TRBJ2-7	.	CASSPSPGFEQYF	TGCGCCAGCAGCCCCTCTCCGGGGTTCGAGCAGTACTTC
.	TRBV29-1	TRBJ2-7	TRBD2	CSVRLAGSYEQYF	TGCAGCGTGCGACTAGCGGGGTCCTACGAGCAGTACTTC
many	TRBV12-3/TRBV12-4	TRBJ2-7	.	CASSLGENNEQYF	TGTGCCAGCAGTTTAGGAGAAAACAACGAGCAGTACTTC
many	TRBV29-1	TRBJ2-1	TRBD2	CSVVDSGSGRDNEQFF	TGCAGCGTTGTGGATTCGGGAAGCGGGAGGGACAATGAGCAGTTCTTC
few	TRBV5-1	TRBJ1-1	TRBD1	CASSFAGGLTEAFF	TGCGCCAGCAGCTTTGCAGGGGGTCTCACTGAAGCTTTCTTT
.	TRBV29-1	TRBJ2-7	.	CSVVEQQVKQYF	TGCAGCGTTGTAGAACAGCAGGTAAAGCAGTACTTC
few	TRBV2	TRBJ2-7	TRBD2	CASLGLAGDRSYEQYF	TGTGCCAGCTTGGGACTAGCGGGGGATCGGTCCTACGAGCAGTACTTC
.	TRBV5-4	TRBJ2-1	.	CAMSFGPQIYNEQFF	TGTGCCATGAGCTTTGGGCCCCAGATTTACAATGAGCAGTTCTTC